This is a list of T cell receptor beta chains from one sample in a study of shared clonotypes between healthy human individuals. Assay used: immunoSEQ multiplex PCR; TCRdb lists only in-frame clones, some missing. The sample has approximately 2.4 million clones; 90% to 97% are singletons. Sequenced sample: naive CD4+ T cells sorted from blood. Receptors originate from a man aged 18 to 35 in good health. The CDR3 runs from the conserved cysteine through the conserved F or W. The order of the fields is clone size, V gene, D gene, J gene, CDR3 protein, CDR3 DNA. The D gene is left open where the match is weak. Expanded clones are given a class, and other clones once, few, many or no size at all.

clone_size: -
v_call: TRBV18
d_call: TRBD1
j_call: TRBJ1-5
cdr3_aa: CASSQVGQGDQPQHF
cdr3_nt: TGTGCCAGCTCACAAGTCGGACAGGGCGATCAGCCCCAGCATTTT

clone_size: -
v_call: TRBV7-2
d_call: TRBD1
j_call: TRBJ1-1
cdr3_aa: CASSLIRGLANTEAFF
cdr3_nt: TGTGCCAGCAGCTTGATCAGGGGGCTCGCAAACACTGAAGCTTTCTTT

clone_size: -
v_call: TRBV30
d_call: -
j_call: TRBJ2-6
cdr3_aa: CAWRSGQTKDGANVLTF
cdr3_nt: TGTGCCTGGAGGTCCGGACAAACCAAGGATGGGGCCAACGTCCTGACTTTC

clone_size: -
v_call: TRBV5-8
d_call: -
j_call: TRBJ2-2
cdr3_aa: CARPTTGAHTGELFF
cdr3_nt: TGTGCCAGACCGACGACCGGGGCGCATACCGGGGAGCTGTTTTTT

clone_size: -
v_call: TRBV5-1
d_call: -
j_call: TRBJ2-5
cdr3_aa: CASSFTGETQYF
cdr3_nt: TGCGCCAGCAGCTTCACCGGAGAGACCCAGTACTTC

clone_size: few
v_call: TRBV6-5
d_call: TRBD1
j_call: TRBJ1-3
cdr3_aa: CASSRQGAGNTIYF
cdr3_nt: TGTGCCAGCAGTCGACAGGGGGCTGGAAACACCATATATTTT

clone_size: -
v_call: TRBV2
d_call: -
j_call: TRBJ2-5
cdr3_aa: CASSEERQGRDF
cdr3_nt: TGTGCCAGCAGTGAAGAAAGGCAGGGACGGGACTTC

clone_size: -
v_call: TRBV7-2
d_call: -
j_call: TRBJ1-1
cdr3_aa: CASSFGPSNTEAFF
cdr3_nt: TGTGCCAGCAGCTTCGGGCCAAGCAACACTGAAGCTTTCTTT

clone_size: -
v_call: TRBV13
d_call: TRBD1
j_call: TRBJ1-6
cdr3_aa: CASSRRTGSSYNSPLHF
cdr3_nt: TGTGCCAGCAGCCGGCGGACAGGGAGCTCCTATAATTCACCCCTCCACTTT

clone_size: -
v_call: TRBV18
d_call: -
j_call: TRBJ2-5
cdr3_aa: CASSLRGETQYF
cdr3_nt: TGTGCCAGCTCCCTGAGGGGAGAGACCCAGTACTTC

clone_size: -
v_call: TRBV4-2
d_call: TRBD1
j_call: TRBJ2-5
cdr3_aa: CASSQETGAQETQYF
cdr3_nt: TGTGCCAGCAGCCAAGAAACAGGGGCACAAGAGACCCAGTACTTC

clone_size: -
v_call: TRBV18
d_call: TRBD1
j_call: TRBJ2-3
cdr3_aa: CASSPRTGGSADTQYF
cdr3_nt: TGTGCCAGCTCACCAAGGACAGGGGGCTCAGCAGATACGCAGTATTTT

clone_size: -
v_call: TRBV4-1
d_call: -
j_call: TRBJ1-5
cdr3_aa: CASSQEGGFSNQPQHF
cdr3_nt: TGCGCCAGCAGCCAAGAGGGAGGATTTAGCAATCAGCCCCAGCATTTT

clone_size: -
v_call: TRBV9
d_call: TRBD2
j_call: TRBJ2-7
cdr3_aa: CASSVAGGTYEQYF
cdr3_nt: TGTGCCAGCAGCGTAGCGGGAGGCACCTACGAGCAGTACTTC

clone_size: -
v_call: TRBV2
d_call: -
j_call: TRBJ2-5
cdr3_aa: CASRRSSGRGETQYF
cdr3_nt: TGTGCCAGCAGAAGATCGTCGGGCCGAGGAGAGACCCAGTACTTC

clone_size: once
v_call: TRBV30
d_call: -
j_call: TRBJ2-7
cdr3_aa: CAWSIGTPNEQYF
cdr3_nt: TGTGCCTGGAGTATTGGGACACCGAACGAGCAGTACTTC

clone_size: -
v_call: TRBV6-1
d_call: -
j_call: TRBJ1-1
cdr3_aa: CASSGREVNTEAFF
cdr3_nt: TGTGCCAGCAGTGGCAGGGAGGTGAACACTGAAGCTTTCTTT

clone_size: -
v_call: TRBV30
d_call: TRBD1
j_call: TRBJ1-2
cdr3_aa: CAWNRGQGNYGYTF
cdr3_nt: TGTGCCTGGAACCGCGGACAGGGGAACTATGGCTACACCTTC

clone_size: few
v_call: TRBV18
d_call: -
j_call: TRBJ1-1
cdr3_aa: CASSPWRADTRMNTEAFF
cdr3_nt: TGTGCCAGCTCACCATGGAGGGCAGACACTAGGATGAACACTGAAGCTTTCTTT

clone_size: -
v_call: TRBV10-2
d_call: TRBD2
j_call: TRBJ2-3
cdr3_aa: CASTEREGADTQYF
cdr3_nt: TGCGCCAGCACGGAGCGGGAGGGGGCAGATACGCAGTATTTT

clone_size: -
v_call: TRBV5-6
d_call: -
j_call: TRBJ1-2
cdr3_aa: CASSLPGLYGYTF
cdr3_nt: TGTGCCAGCAGCTTGCCCGGCCTCTATGGCTACACCTTC

clone_size: -
v_call: TRBV5-8
d_call: -
j_call: TRBJ1-6
cdr3_aa: CASSLARNPSSSYNSPLHF
cdr3_nt: TGTGCCAGCAGCTTGGCCAGAAATCCGTCAAGCTCCTATAATTCACCCCTCCACTTT

clone_size: -
v_call: TRBV15
d_call: -
j_call: TRBJ2-7
cdr3_aa: CATSRVGGGSQYF
cdr3_nt: TGTGCCACCAGCAGAGTTGGGGGAGGTTCGCAGTACTTC

clone_size: -
v_call: TRBV18
d_call: -
j_call: TRBJ1-4
cdr3_aa: CASSPREGSGEKLFF
cdr3_nt: TGTGCCAGCTCACCACGAGAGGGATCAGGGGAAAAACTGTTTTTT

clone_size: -
v_call: TRBV7-3
d_call: TRBD2
j_call: TRBJ2-2
cdr3_aa: CASSMGGVPGELFF
cdr3_nt: TGTGCCAGCAGTATGGGAGGGGTGCCCGGGGAGCTGTTTTTT

clone_size: -
v_call: TRBV5-4
d_call: -
j_call: TRBJ2-7
cdr3_aa: CASSLEAASYEQYF
cdr3_nt: TGTGCCAGCAGCTTAGAGGCGGCCTCCTACGAGCAGTACTTC

clone_size: once
v_call: TRBV5-1
d_call: -
j_call: TRBJ2-7
cdr3_aa: CASSLWGHSSYEQYF
cdr3_nt: TGCGCCAGCAGCTTGTGGGGACATTCCTCTTACGAGCAGTACTTC

clone_size: -
v_call: TRBV6-6
d_call: -
j_call: TRBJ1-5
cdr3_aa: CASIDTITNQPQHF
cdr3_nt: TGTGCCAGCATTGACACCATTACCAATCAGCCCCAGCATTTT

clone_size: once
v_call: TRBV2
d_call: -
j_call: TRBJ2-5
cdr3_aa: CASSVMGTLLSETQYF
cdr3_nt: TGTGCCAGCAGTGTTATGGGGACATTACTGTCGGAGACCCAGTACTTC

clone_size: -
v_call: TRBV4-1
d_call: -
j_call: TRBJ2-5
cdr3_aa: CASSQVIWETQYF
cdr3_nt: TGCGCCAGCAGCCAGGTTATCTGGGAGACCCAGTACTTC

clone_size: -
v_call: TRBV5-4
d_call: TRBD1
j_call: TRBJ1-1
cdr3_aa: CASSAQGVEAFF
cdr3_nt: TGTGCCAGCAGCGCCCAGGGGGTTGAAGCTTTCTTT

clone_size: once
v_call: TRBV6-1
d_call: -
j_call: TRBJ1-4
cdr3_aa: CASSEWSRGSNEKLFF
cdr3_nt: TGTGCCAGCAGTGAATGGAGCAGGGGCAGTAATGAAAAACTGTTTTTT

clone_size: -
v_call: TRBV7-2
d_call: -
j_call: TRBJ2-1
cdr3_aa: CASSPSYEQFF
cdr3_nt: TGTGCCAGCAGCCCGTCATATGAGCAGTTCTTC

clone_size: -
v_call: TRBV6-6
d_call: -
j_call: TRBJ1-3
cdr3_aa: CASSPWGNTIYF
cdr3_nt: TGTGCCAGCAGCCCCTGGGGAAACACCATATATTTT

clone_size: -
v_call: TRBV5-1
d_call: TRBD1
j_call: TRBJ1-6
cdr3_aa: CASSFYRGNSPLHF
cdr3_nt: TGCGCCAGCAGCTTCTACAGGGGTAATTCACCCCTCCACTTT

clone_size: -
v_call: TRBV5-5
d_call: TRBD1
j_call: TRBJ1-5
cdr3_aa: CASSLAGQARQPQHF
cdr3_nt: TGTGCCAGCAGCTTGGCGGGACAGGCTCGGCAGCCCCAGCATTTT

clone_size: once
v_call: TRBV7-2
d_call: -
j_call: TRBJ1-4
cdr3_aa: CASSLGTLRTNEKLFF
cdr3_nt: TGTGCCAGCAGCTTAGGGACACTGAGGACAAATGAAAAACTGTTTTTT

clone_size: -
v_call: TRBV5-1
d_call: TRBD2
j_call: TRBJ2-5
cdr3_aa: CASSPGGTTQETQYF
cdr3_nt: TGCGCCAGCAGTCCGGGGGGGACTACGCAAGAGACCCAGTACTTC

clone_size: -
v_call: TRBV28
d_call: TRBD2
j_call: TRBJ2-3
cdr3_aa: CASSLWASGESTDTQYF
cdr3_nt: TGTGCCAGCAGTTTATGGGCTAGCGGAGAAAGCACAGATACGCAGTATTTT

clone_size: -
v_call: TRBV7-2
d_call: TRBD1
j_call: TRBJ2-5
cdr3_aa: CASSRTGKETQYF
cdr3_nt: TGTGCCAGCAGCAGGACAGGGAAAGAGACCCAGTACTTC

clone_size: few
v_call: TRBV6-4
d_call: -
j_call: TRBJ1-5
cdr3_aa: CASSETVGKPQHF
cdr3_nt: TGTGCCAGCAGTGAAACCGTGGGAAAGCCCCAGCATTTT

clone_size: -
v_call: TRBV6-5
d_call: TRBD1
j_call: TRBJ2-5
cdr3_aa: CASSPRDRVGETQYF
cdr3_nt: TGTGCCAGCAGTCCGAGGGACAGGGTAGGAGAGACCCAGTACTTC

clone_size: -
v_call: TRBV5-1
d_call: TRBD1
j_call: TRBJ1-4
cdr3_aa: CASSFTGVGEKLFF
cdr3_nt: TGCGCCAGCAGCTTTACAGGGGTCGGAGAAAAACTGTTTTTT

clone_size: -
v_call: TRBV5-1
d_call: -
j_call: TRBJ2-2
cdr3_aa: CASRGDASNTGELFF
cdr3_nt: TGCGCCAGCAGAGGAGACGCCTCGAACACCGGGGAGCTGTTTTTT

clone_size: -
v_call: TRBV11-2
d_call: TRBD1
j_call: TRBJ2-5
cdr3_aa: CASSIPGTGVQETQYF
cdr3_nt: TGTGCCAGCAGCATACCCGGGACAGGGGTCCAAGAGACCCAGTACTTC

clone_size: -
v_call: TRBV19
d_call: -
j_call: TRBJ2-7
cdr3_aa: CASSIRTEEQYF
cdr3_nt: TGTGCCAGTAGTATAAGGACGGAGGAGCAGTACTTC

clone_size: -
v_call: TRBV2
d_call: TRBD2
j_call: TRBJ2-7
cdr3_aa: CASGTSGPTYEQYF
cdr3_nt: TGTGCCAGCGGGACTAGCGGGCCGACCTACGAGCAGTACTTC

clone_size: -
v_call: TRBV2
d_call: -
j_call: TRBJ1-5
cdr3_aa: CASSADYSNQPQHF
cdr3_nt: TGTGCCAGCAGCGCAGATTATAGCAATCAGCCCCAGCATTTT

clone_size: -
v_call: TRBV4-1
d_call: TRBD1
j_call: TRBJ1-4
cdr3_aa: CASKRTGTDNEKLFF
cdr3_nt: TGCGCCAGCAAGAGGACCGGGACAGATAATGAAAAACTGTTTTTT

clone_size: -
v_call: TRBV29-1
d_call: TRBD2
j_call: TRBJ2-3
cdr3_aa: CSVSRLAGGWSTDTQYF
cdr3_nt: TGCAGCGTCTCCCGACTAGCGGGGGGGTGGAGCACAGATACGCAGTATTTT

clone_size: -
v_call: TRBV10-1
d_call: TRBD2
j_call: TRBJ2-5
cdr3_aa: CASSPGVAGDQETQYF
cdr3_nt: TGCGCCAGCAGCCCCGGGGTAGCGGGGGACCAAGAGACCCAGTACTTC